This passage covers 23 T cell receptor beta chains from one sample sequenced in a study of identical twins. MiXCR, applied by TCRdb to the 5' RACE reads, yields one record per CDR3 protein. The sample lists approximately 700,000 distinct CDR3 sequences, 5.5% to 6.5% occurring once. Sequences were obtained from naive T cells sorted from blood. Receptors originate from a man aged 18 to 35 in good health.

This clonotype was counted at least ten times. The V and J genes are TRBV7-2 and TRBJ2-1; 9 positions agree with TRBD2. Trimming cost V 1 base and J 8 bases; bases outside gene matches: 0. This CDR3 has 13 residues. The germline gives CDR1 SGHTA, CDR2 FQGNSA. CDR3 in amino acids: CASSLGLADEQFF. In DNA, the CDR3 is TGTGCCAGCAGCTTAGGACTAGCGGATGAGCAGTTCTTC.

This clonotype was recorded at least ten times. V usage is TRBV29-1 and J usage is TRBJ2-1, with 7 positions matching TRBD1. Germline V gene data show CDR1 as SQVTM and CDR2 as ANQGSEA. The CDR3 length is 12 residues. The CDR3 is CSEQGTYNEQFF. The CDR3 DNA reads TGCAGTGAACAGGGGACCTACAATGAGCAGTTCTTC.

The chain employs TRBV24-1 and TRBJ2-1; TRBD2 might be the D (6 bases). This CDR3 comprises 12 residues. V dropped 4 bases and J dropped 10 bases, with 10 bases sitting between them. Germline CDR1 is KGHDR and CDR2 is SFDVKD. The CDR3 nucleotides are TGTGCCACCAGTGAGCCGGGACTGGAGCAGTTCTTC. Amino acid sequence: CATSEPGLEQFF.

This clonotype was counted only a few times. The chain links TRBV15 to TRBJ2-7; TRBD2 agrees at 8 bases. The trim removed 0 bases at V and 0 bases at J, leaving 7 bases unmatched. The CDR3 has 17 amino acids. CDR1 LNHNV and CDR2 YYDKDF come from the germline V gene (reference sequence). The CDR3 sequence: CATSRDPRGGSSYEQYF. As DNA, the CDR3 is TGTGCCACCAGCAGAGATCCCCGCGGGGGGAGCTCCTACGAGCAGTACTTC.

This clonotype showed up many times. The chain couples TRBV29-1 to TRBJ2-1; 9 bases agree with TRBD1. The germline V gene has CDR1 SQVTM and CDR2 ANQGSEA. V lost 4 bases to trimming and J lost 3 bases; unmatched junction nucleotides: 1. The CDR3 totals 13 residues. CDR3 nucleotides: TGCAGCGTTGGGACAGGGGTCTACAATGAGCAGTTCTTC. It specifies CSVGTGVYNEQFF.

At least ten counts were recorded for this clonotype. This rearrangement joins TRBV5-1 to TRBJ2-1, with a possible D match to TRBD2 (6 bases). This CDR3 is built from 14 residues. Trimming stripped 4 bases from V and 4 bases from J, with 12 bases between. Germline V lookup: CDR1 SGHRS, CDR2 YFSETQ. CDR3 region: CASSGSGIYNEQFF. The CDR3 DNA follows: TGCGCCAGCAGCGGTAGCGGCATATACAATGAGCAGTTCTTC.

This chain uses TRBV11-2 with TRBJ2-1, with D possibly being TRBD2 (5 bases). Germline lookup yields CDR1 SGHAT and CDR2 FQNNGV. There are 13 residues in the CDR3. V lost 4 bases and J lost 7, with 11 bases in between. This chain's CDR3 is CASSSGIGNEQFF. CDR3 DNA sequence: TGTGCCAGCAGCTCCGGGATCGGAAATGAGCAGTTCTTC. Using reference TRBV11-2 and TRBJ2-1 for the parts outside the CDR3, the full variable domain is EAGVAQSPRYKIIEKRQSVAFWCNPISGHATLYWYQQILGQGPKLLIQFQNNGVVDDSQLPKDRFSAERLKGVDSTLKIQPAKLEDSAVYLCASSSGIGNEQFFGPGTRLTVL.

This clonotype has more than one count but fewer than ten. The rearrangement uses TRBV20-1 and TRBJ2-1; D tentatively fits TRBD1 or TRBD2 (5 bases each). Per the germline V gene, CDR1 is DFQATT and CDR2 is SNEGSKA (reference sequence). V was cut by 0 bases and J by 3 bases, with 15 bases left in between. This CDR3 spans 16 amino acids. The CDR3 DNA sequence: TGCAGTGCTAGAGATGGGACCCTTATGAACTACAATGAGCAGTTCTTC. Residues: CSARDGTLMNYNEQFF.

This chain connects TRBV5-6 to TRBJ2-1, with a tentative D call TRBD2 (7 bases). This CDR3 spans 19 amino acids. Germline V gene data show CDR1 as SGHDT and CDR2 as YYEEEE. Deletions cut 4 bases from V and 3 bases from J, with 26 bases between. In DNA, the CDR3 is TGTGCCAGCAGCCCGCCTGACAGGCGGGGACTACCGAACTACAATGAGCAGTTCTTC. Translating it yields CASSPPDRRGLPNYNEQFF.

This clonotype was observed a few times. The chain is built from TRBV20-1 and TRBJ1-5; 7 bases line up with TRBD1. Germline CDR1 reads DFQATT; CDR2 reads SNEGSKA (reference sequence). The CDR3 covers 15 residues. With V trimmed by 1 base and J by 0 bases, 3 bases remained unmatched. The CDR3 DNA follows: TGCAGTGCTAGAGCGACAGGGTCTAGCAATCAGCCCCAGCATTTT. This translates into CSARATGSSNQPQHF.

The rearrangement links TRBV27 to TRBJ2-1; the match to TRBD2 covers 10 bases. Trimming took 6 bases from V and 8 from J; bases not matched to a gene: 13. CDR3 length equals 16 residues. From germline, CDR1 is MNHEY and CDR2 SMNVEV (reference sequence). CDR3 nucleotides: TGTGCCAGCAGCAAAGGGGCCAGCGGGAGGGCGGATGAGCAGTTCTTC. It codes for CASSKGASGRADEQFF.

This clonotype was recorded many times. J is TRBJ1-4 and V is TRBV12-3 or TRBV12-4, with a weak D call TRBD1 (5 bases). Trimming shortened V by 3 bases and J by 8 bases, and 13 bases separated the two germline ends. The CDR3 is 14 residues long. The CDR3, as DNA: TGTGCCAGCAGTTTCCGGCAGGGTGGAGAAAAACTGTTTTTT. Amino acids: CASSFRQGGEKLFF.

As to this clonotype: With a much larger clone just one base away, this may be a read error. The chain couples TRBV6-1 to TRBJ1-5; 7 nucleotides line up with TRBD1. CDR3 size: 14 residues. Germline V gene lookup returns CDR1 MNHNS and CDR2 SASEGT. The junction had 10 bases not matched to a gene; V was cut back by 5 bases and J by 9 bases. DNA of the CDR3: TGTGCCAGCAGTCCCCAGGGGGGGCTGCGGCCCCAGCATTTT. Its protein is CASSPQGGLRPQHF.

This clonotype was detected ten times or more. This chain links TRBV7-9 with TRBJ2-1, with D unresolved. The germline CDR1 and CDR2 sequences are SEHNR and FQNEAQ (reference sequence). The CDR3 is made up of 12 amino acids. Trimming shortened V by 8 bases and J by 7 bases, and 12 bases separated the two germline ends. CDR3 sequence (DNA): TGTGCCAGCGGGAATAGTTGGAATGAGCAGTTCTTC. It codes for CASGNSWNEQFF. The full variable domain, completed using reference TRBV7-9 and TRBJ2-1, is DTGVSQNPRHKITKRGQNVTFRCDPISEHNRLYWYRQTLGQGPEFLTYFQNEAQLEKSRLLSDRFSAERPKGSFSTLEIQRTEQGDSAMYLCASGNSWNEQFFGPGTRLTVL.

This clonotype was found many times. An end of the junction does not agree with germline; a read error may underlie this. V and J are TRBV5-1 and TRBJ2-7; D gene ambiguous. In germline, CDR1 is SGHRS, CDR2 YFSETQ. The CDR3 has 12 amino acids. This chain's CDR3 is CASSLDFYEQYF. DNA of the CDR3: TGTGCCAGCAGCTTAGACTTCTACGAGCAGTACTTC.

Only a few counts were recorded for this clonotype. V and J are TRBV7-9 and TRBJ1-1; TRBD1 is a possible D gene (5 bases). This CDR3 spans 11 amino acids. Deletions cut 3 bases from V and 11 bases from J, with 10 bases between. Germline lookup yields CDR1 SEHNR and CDR2 FQNEAQ (reference sequence). CDR3 sequence: CASSLGREAFF. Written as DNA, the CDR3 is TGTGCCAGCAGCTTGGGCAGGGAGGCTTTCTTT.

The chain recombines TRBV5-6 with TRBJ2-5; D possibly corresponds to TRBD1 (5 bases). V was trimmed by 7 bases and J by 4 bases, leaving 20 bases between them. Germline assignment: CDR1 SGHDT and CDR2 YYEEEE. The CDR3 has 15 residues. The CDR3 DNA reads as TGTGCCAGCGCCTGGCTTCAGGGCCCCGGAGAGACCCAGTACTTC. It translates to CASAWLQGPGETQYF.

This clonotype was seen only a few times. The chain carries TRBV5-1 and TRBJ1-1; possible D gene TRBD1, 5 bases. V gave up 0 bases and J gave up 6 bases, with 15 bases separating them. The germline V gene has CDR1 SGHRS and CDR2 YFSETQ. This CDR3 contains 15 residues. CDR3 coding DNA: TGCGCCAGCAGCTTGGGGGGGTCGGGAAACTCTGAAGCTTTCTTT. This codes for CASSLGGSGNSEAFF.

The count of this clonotype is one. This sequence may be a read error, since a much larger clone differs from it by one base. The V gene is TRBV28, the J gene TRBJ2-5; TRBD2 is a possible D gene (5 bases). The CDR3 contains 12 residues. Looked up from germline, CDR1 is MDHEN and CDR2 is SYDVKM. Trimming removed 5 bases from V and 2 bases from J, with 6 bases in between. The CDR3 is CASSEGQETQYF. CDR3 DNA sequence: TGTGCCAGCAGTGAGGGACAAGAGACCCAGTACTTC.

This clonotype has a count of ten or more. The chain links TRBV4-1 to TRBJ1-5, with D unclear. Trimming took off 3 bases at V and 7 bases at J, with 16 bases between the two ends. The CDR3 sequence is 15 residues long. CDR1 and CDR2 (germline): MGHRA, YSYEKL. The CDR3 region is CASSHLPGAGQPQHF. Here the CDR3 DNA reads TGCGCCAGCAGCCATCTCCCTGGCGCGGGCCAGCCCCAGCATTTT.

At least ten counts were recorded for this clonotype. This chain connects TRBV21-1 to TRBJ1-1; the table calls TRBD1, which could not be checked here. TRBV21-1 is annotated as a pseudogene. The CDR3 totals 14 residues. The CDR3 spells CASSKGGPGSEAFF. The DNA of the CDR3 is TGTGCCAGCAGCAAAGGGGGGCCGGGATCTGAAGCTTTCTTT.

A note on this clonotype: In this CDR3 the conserved last residue, phenylalanine or tryptophan, is missing, so a read error is likely. This CDR3 reads CASSLGRASSYEQYD. CDR3 DNA: TGTGCCAGCAGCTTAGGGAGGGCCAGCTCCTACGAGCAGTACGAC. The chain employs TRBV7-8 and TRBJ2-7, with D maybe TRBD2 (6 bases). V shed 1 base and J shed 0 bases, with 10 bases lying between them. The CDR3 contains 15 residues. The germline gives CDR1 SGHVS, CDR2 FQNEAQ.

The chain joins TRBV18 to TRBJ1-5; the D is unclear. Trimming cost V 0 bases and J 0 bases, with 9 bases left between them. CDR1 is KGHSH and CDR2 is LQKENI in the germline V gene. This CDR3 has 16 residues. The CDR3 DNA reads as TGTGCCAGCTCACCACCGGGTGGGATTAGCAATCAGCCCCAGCATTTT. It encodes CASSPPGGISNQPQHF.